This T cell receptor (beta chain) appears in the sequencing data of a study of blood T cells in healthy people across ages. The CDR3 loop spans 16 amino acids. V shed 0 bases and J 2 bases; nucleotides not matched to a gene: 6. The germline CDR1 and CDR2 sequences are SGHRS and YFSETQ. A J-beta primer mix and a sample-barcoded 5' primer were used in a second PCR of roughly 6 to 11 cycles. TCRdb used MiXCR to reprocess the 5' RACE reads, holding one entry per CDR3 protein. The sample records roughly 680,000 distinct CDR3 sequences, over 20% being singletons. The V and J genes are TRBV5-1 and TRBJ2-5; 8 nucleotides align to TRBD2. Sequencing used blood. This receptor was identified in a man aged 70-80 years in good health. The CDR3 here is CASSLEAGGRQETQYF. DNA of the CDR3: TGCGCCAGCAGCTTGGAGGCGGGAGGCCGACAAGAGACCCAGTACTTC.